The clone carrying this TCR beta chain was counted many times. The CDR3 runs 14 residues. The germline CDR1 and CDR2 sequences are SGHRS and YFSETQ. The junction had 5 bases not matched to a gene; V was cut back by 4 bases and J by 4 bases. The library targeted TCRbeta and was prepared with unique molecular identifiers. A single record per CDR3 protein comes from TCRdb applying MiXCR to the PCR reads. The table lists under 300,000 distinct CDR3 sequences, approximately 9.8% of them singletons. These data come from a study of T-cell reconstitution after alpha-beta-depleted transplantation in children. Sequenced material: PBMCs from the stem cell graft donor, taken from the stem cell graft. V and J are TRBV5-1 and TRBJ1-5, with 7 bases identical to TRBD1. The sequence derives from a human donor who donated a stem cell graft to a child with SCID. As DNA, the CDR3 is TGCGCCAGCAGCCAAGGGACAGCGAATCAGCCCCAGCATTTT. Translation gives CASSQGTANQPQHF.